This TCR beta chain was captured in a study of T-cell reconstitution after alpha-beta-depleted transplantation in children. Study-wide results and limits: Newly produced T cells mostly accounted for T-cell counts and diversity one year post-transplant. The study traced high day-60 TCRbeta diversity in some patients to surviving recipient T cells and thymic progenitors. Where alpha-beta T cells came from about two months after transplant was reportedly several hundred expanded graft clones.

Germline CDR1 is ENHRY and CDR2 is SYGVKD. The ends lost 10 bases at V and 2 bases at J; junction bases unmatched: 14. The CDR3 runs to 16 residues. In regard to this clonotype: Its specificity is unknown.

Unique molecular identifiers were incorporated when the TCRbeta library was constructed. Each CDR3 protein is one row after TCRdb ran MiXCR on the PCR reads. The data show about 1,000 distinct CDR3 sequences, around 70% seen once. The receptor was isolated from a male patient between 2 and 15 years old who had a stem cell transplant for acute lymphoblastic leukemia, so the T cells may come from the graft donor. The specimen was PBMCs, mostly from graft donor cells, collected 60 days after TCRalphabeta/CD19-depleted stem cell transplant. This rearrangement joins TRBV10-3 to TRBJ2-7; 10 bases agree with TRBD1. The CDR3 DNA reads TGTGCCACCGGCGGGACAGGGGATCCTCTAACCTACGAGCAGTACTTC. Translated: CATGGTGDPLTYEQYF.